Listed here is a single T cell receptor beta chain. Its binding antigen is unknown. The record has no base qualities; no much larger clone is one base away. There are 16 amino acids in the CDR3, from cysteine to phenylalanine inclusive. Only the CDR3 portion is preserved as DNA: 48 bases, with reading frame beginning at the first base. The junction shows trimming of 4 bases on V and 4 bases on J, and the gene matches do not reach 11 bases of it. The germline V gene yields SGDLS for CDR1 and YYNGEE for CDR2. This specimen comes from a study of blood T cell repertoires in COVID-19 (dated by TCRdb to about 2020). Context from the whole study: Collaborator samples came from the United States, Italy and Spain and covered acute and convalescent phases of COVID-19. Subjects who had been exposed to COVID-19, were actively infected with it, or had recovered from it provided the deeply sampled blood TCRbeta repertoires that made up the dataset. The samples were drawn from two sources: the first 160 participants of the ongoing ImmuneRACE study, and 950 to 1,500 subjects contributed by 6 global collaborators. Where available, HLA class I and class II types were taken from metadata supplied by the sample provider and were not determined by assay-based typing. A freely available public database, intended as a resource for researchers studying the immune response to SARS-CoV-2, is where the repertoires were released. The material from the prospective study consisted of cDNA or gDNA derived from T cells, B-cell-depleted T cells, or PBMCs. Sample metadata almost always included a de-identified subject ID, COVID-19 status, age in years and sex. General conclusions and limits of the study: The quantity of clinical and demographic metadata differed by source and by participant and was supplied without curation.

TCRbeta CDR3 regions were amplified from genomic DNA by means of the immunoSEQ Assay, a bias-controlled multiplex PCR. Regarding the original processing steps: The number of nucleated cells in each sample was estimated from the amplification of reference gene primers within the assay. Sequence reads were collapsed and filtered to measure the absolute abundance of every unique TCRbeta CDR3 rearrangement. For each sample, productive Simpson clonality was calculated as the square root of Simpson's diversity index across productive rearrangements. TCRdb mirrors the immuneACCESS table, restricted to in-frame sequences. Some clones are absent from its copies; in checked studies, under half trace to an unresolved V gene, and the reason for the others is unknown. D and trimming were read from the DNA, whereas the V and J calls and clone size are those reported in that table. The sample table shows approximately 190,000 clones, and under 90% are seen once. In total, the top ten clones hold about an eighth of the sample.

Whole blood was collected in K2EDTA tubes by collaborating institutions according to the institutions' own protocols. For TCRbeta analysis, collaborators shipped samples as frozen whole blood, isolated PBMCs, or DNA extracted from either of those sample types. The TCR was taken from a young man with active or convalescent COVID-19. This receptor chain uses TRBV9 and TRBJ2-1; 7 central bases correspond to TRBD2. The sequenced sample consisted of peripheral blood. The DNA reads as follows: TGTGCCAGCAGCCCCAGTAGTGGGGAGGGTTACAATGAGCAGTTCTTC. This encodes CASSPSSGEGYNEQFF. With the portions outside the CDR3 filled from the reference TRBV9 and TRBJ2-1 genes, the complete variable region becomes DSGVTQTPKHLITATGQRVTLRCSPRSGDLSVYWYQQSLDQGLQFLIQYYNGEERAKGNILERFSAQQFPDLHSELNLSSLELGDSALYFCASSPSSGEGYNEQFFGPGTRLTVL.